This is a list of T cell receptor beta chains from one sample in a study of tumor and adjacent non-tumor tissue in lung cancer. MiXCR, applied by TCRdb to the multiplex PCR reads, yields one record per CDR3 protein. The data hold some 47,000 distinct CDR3 sequences, with roughly two thirds observed a single time. Sequencing used distant non-tumor lung tissue. The receptors here all came from a woman aged 40 to 50 with non-small cell lung cancer. CDR3s include the opening cysteine and the closing phenylalanine or tryptophan. D genes are given only for firm matches. Part of the rows lack a size; the others show once, few, many or a class for expanded clones.

D gene: TRBD2
V gene: TRBV7-9
clone size: many
J gene: TRBJ2-7
CDR3 protein: CASSFAGGWGEQYF
CDR3 DNA: TGTGCCAGCAGCTTCGCGGGAGGCTGGGGCGAGCAGTACTTC

D gene: -
V gene: TRBV20-1
clone size: -
J gene: TRBJ2-7
CDR3 protein: CSASFLAHEQYF
CDR3 DNA: TGCAGTGCTAGTTTCTTGGCCCACGAGCAGTACTTC

D gene: -
V gene: TRBV6-2/TRBV6-3
clone size: -
J gene: TRBJ2-5
CDR3 protein: CASARGTKLETQYF
CDR3 DNA: TGTGCCAGCGCGAGGGGGACCAAGCTGGAGACCCAGTACTTC

D gene: -
V gene: TRBV11-2
clone size: -
J gene: TRBJ2-7
CDR3 protein: CANSLELQGSHGQYF
CDR3 DNA: TGTGCCAACAGCTTAGAACTACAGGGTTCTCACGGGCAGTACTTC

D gene: -
V gene: TRBV6-1
clone size: -
J gene: TRBJ1-5
CDR3 protein: CASRATGFNEPQHF
CDR3 DNA: TGTGCCAGTAGGGCCACAGGATTCAATGAGCCCCAGCATTTT

D gene: -
V gene: TRBV7-9
clone size: -
J gene: TRBJ2-7
CDR3 protein: CASSLGESRYAGEQYF
CDR3 DNA: TGTGCCAGCAGCTTAGGGGAGTCTCGGTATGCCGGGGAGCAGTACTTC

D gene: TRBD2
V gene: TRBV6-5
clone size: many
J gene: TRBJ2-5
CDR3 protein: CASSPIAGGLFAQETQYF
CDR3 DNA: TGTGCCAGCAGTCCCATAGCGGGGGGGCTCTTCGCACAAGAGACCCAGTACTTC

D gene: -
V gene: TRBV4-2
clone size: -
J gene: TRBJ1-5
CDR3 protein: CASSQGGTLNTQHF
CDR3 DNA: TGTGCCAGCAGCCAAGGGGGCACGTTAAATACGCAGCATTTT

D gene: -
V gene: TRBV28
clone size: -
J gene: TRBJ1-2
CDR3 protein: CASKRNYGYTF
CDR3 DNA: TGTGCCAGCAAACGGAACTATGGCTACACCTTC

D gene: TRBD1
V gene: TRBV6-2/TRBV6-3
clone size: -
J gene: TRBJ2-7
CDR3 protein: CASSLGTGDHEQYF
CDR3 DNA: TGTGCCAGCAGTCTTGGGACAGGGGACCACGAGCAGTACTTC

D gene: -
V gene: TRBV2
clone size: -
J gene: TRBJ2-3
CDR3 protein: CASTPGSGMADTQYF
CDR3 DNA: TGTGCCAGCACCCCGGGTAGTGGCATGGCAGATACACAGTATTTT